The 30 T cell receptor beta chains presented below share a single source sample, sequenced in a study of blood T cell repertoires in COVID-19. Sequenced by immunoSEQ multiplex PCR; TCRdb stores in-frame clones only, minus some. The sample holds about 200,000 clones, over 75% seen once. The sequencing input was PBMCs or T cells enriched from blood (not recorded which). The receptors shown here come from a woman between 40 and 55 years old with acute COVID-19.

CDR3 amino acids: CASKGDSNTEAFF. In DNA form, the CDR3 reads TGTGCCAGCAAAGGGGACAGCAACACTGAAGCTTTCTTT. The chain recombines TRBV6-5 with TRBJ1-1, with TRBD1 matching over 7 bases. The germline V gene encodes CDR1 MNHEY and CDR2 SVGAGI. The trim removed 7 bases at V and 2 bases at J, leaving 4 bases unmatched. This CDR3 comprises 13 residues.

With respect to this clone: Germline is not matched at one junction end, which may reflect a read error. CDR3 loop: CASSFDRGDYGYTF. The DNA of the CDR3 is TGTGCCAGCAGTTTTGACAGGGGGGACTACGGCTACACCTTC. This chain joins TRBV28 and TRBJ1-2, with 9 nucleotides matching TRBD1. Germline values: CDR1 MDHEN, CDR2 SYDVKM. This CDR3 comprises 14 residues.

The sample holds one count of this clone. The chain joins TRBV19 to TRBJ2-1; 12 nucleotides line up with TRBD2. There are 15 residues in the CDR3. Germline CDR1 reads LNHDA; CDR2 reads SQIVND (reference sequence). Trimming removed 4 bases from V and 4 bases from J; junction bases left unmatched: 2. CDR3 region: CASSTSGGEYNEQFF. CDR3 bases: TGTGCCAGTAGTACTAGCGGGGGGGAATACAATGAGCAGTTCTTC.

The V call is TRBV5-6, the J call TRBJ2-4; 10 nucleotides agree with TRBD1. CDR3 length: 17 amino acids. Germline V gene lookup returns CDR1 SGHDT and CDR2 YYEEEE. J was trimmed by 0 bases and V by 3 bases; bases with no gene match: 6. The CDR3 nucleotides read TGTGCCAGCAGCTCCCCCCGACAGGGGGCAGCCAAAAACATTCAGTACTTC. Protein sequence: CASSSPRQGAAKNIQYF.

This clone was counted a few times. The CDR3 region is CASSKRGRGTDTQYF. The CDR3, as DNA: TGTGCCAGCAGCAAGCGGGGGAGGGGCACAGATACGCAGTATTTT. The chain employs TRBV7-9 and TRBJ2-3; 8 positions agree with TRBD2. The V gene end was trimmed by 5 bases and the J gene end by 1 base; junction bases not matched to a gene: 5. Per germline, CDR1 SEHNR and CDR2 FQNEAQ (reference sequence). This CDR3 is 15 amino acids long.

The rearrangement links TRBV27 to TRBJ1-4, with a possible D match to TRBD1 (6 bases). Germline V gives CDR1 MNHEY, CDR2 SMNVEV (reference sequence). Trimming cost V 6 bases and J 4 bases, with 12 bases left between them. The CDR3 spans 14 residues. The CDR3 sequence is CASSRTVFNEKLFF. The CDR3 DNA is TGTGCCAGCAGCCGGACAGTCTTTAATGAAAAACTGTTTTTT.

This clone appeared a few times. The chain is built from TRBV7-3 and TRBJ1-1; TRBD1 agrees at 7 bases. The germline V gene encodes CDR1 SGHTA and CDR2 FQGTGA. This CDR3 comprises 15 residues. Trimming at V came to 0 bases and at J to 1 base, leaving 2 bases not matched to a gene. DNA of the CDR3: TGTGCCAGCAGCTTAACGAGGACAGGGAACACTGAAGCTTTCTTT. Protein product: CASSLTRTGNTEAFF.

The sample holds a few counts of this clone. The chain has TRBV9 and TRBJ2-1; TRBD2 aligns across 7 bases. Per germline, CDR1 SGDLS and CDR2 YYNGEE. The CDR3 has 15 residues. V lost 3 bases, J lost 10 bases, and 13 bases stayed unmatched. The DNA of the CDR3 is TGTGCCAGCAGCGCCAGCGGGGCTTATGAGGGGGAGCAGTTCTTC. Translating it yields CASSASGAYEGEQFF.

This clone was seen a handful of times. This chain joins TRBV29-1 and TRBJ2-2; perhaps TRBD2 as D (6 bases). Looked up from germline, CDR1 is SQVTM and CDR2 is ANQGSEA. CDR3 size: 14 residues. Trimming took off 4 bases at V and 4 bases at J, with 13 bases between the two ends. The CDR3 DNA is TGCAGCGTTGTGGGGGGTATGGGCACCGGGGAGCTGTTTTTT. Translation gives CSVVGGMGTGELFF.

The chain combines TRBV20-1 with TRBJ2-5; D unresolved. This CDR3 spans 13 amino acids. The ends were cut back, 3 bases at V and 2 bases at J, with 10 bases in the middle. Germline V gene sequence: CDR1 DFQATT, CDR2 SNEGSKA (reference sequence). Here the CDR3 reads CSASWALQETQYF. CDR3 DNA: TGCAGTGCTAGTTGGGCTTTACAAGAGACCCAGTACTTC.

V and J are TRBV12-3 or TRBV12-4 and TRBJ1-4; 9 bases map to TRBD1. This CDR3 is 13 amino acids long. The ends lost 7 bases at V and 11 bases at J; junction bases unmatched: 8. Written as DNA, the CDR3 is TGTGCCAGCACCTTAGGACAGGGGTTGAAACTGTTTTTT. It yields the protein CASTLGQGLKLFF.

The CDR3 is CASSEADRLYNQPQHF. The CDR3 DNA sequence: TGTGCCAGCAGTGAAGCGGACAGGCTATACAATCAGCCCCAGCATTTT. This chain connects TRBV6-1 to TRBJ1-5; 7 positions match TRBD1. This CDR3 comprises 16 residues. Looked up from germline, CDR1 is MNHNS and CDR2 is SASEGT. With V trimmed by 0 bases and J by 3 bases, 5 bases remained unmatched.

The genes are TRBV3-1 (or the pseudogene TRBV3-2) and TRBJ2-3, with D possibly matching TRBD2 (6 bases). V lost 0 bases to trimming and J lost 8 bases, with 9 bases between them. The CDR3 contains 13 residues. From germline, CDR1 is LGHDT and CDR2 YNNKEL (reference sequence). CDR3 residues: CASSQDRRGTQYF. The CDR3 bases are TGTGCCAGCAGCCAAGATCGGAGGGGTACGCAGTATTTT.

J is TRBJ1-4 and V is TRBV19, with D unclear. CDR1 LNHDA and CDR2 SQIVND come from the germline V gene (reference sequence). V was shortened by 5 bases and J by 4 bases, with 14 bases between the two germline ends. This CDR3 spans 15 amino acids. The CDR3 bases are TGTGCCAGTAGTGAGGTCCGAAATGTTAATGAAAAACTGTTTTTT. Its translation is CASSEVRNVNEKLFF.

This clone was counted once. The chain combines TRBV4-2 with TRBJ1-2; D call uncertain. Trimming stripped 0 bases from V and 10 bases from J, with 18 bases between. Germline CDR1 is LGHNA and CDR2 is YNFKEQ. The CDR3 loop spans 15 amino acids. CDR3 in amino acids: CASSQDPRYSFDYTF. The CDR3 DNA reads TGTGCCAGCAGCCAAGATCCCAGGTACAGTTTTGACTACACCTTC.

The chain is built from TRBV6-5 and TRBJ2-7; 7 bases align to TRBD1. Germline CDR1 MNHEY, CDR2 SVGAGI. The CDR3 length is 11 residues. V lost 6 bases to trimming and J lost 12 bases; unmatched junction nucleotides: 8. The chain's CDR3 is CASSLPGQTYF. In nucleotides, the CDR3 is TGTGCCAGCAGCCTACCGGGACAGACGTACTTC.

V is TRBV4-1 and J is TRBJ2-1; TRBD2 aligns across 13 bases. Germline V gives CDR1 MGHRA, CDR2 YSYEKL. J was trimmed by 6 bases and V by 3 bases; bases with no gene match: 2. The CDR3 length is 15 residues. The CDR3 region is CASSHTSGRANEQFF. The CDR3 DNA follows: TGCGCCAGCAGCCATACTAGCGGGAGGGCCAATGAGCAGTTCTTC.

The CDR3 loop is CASSITGAGDYGYTF. CDR3 in DNA: TGTGCCAGTAGTATAACCGGGGCGGGAGACTATGGCTACACCTTC. V usage is TRBV19 and J usage is TRBJ1-2; a possible D gene is TRBD1 (5 bases). The CDR3 is 15 residues long. Trimming left V 2 bases short and J 3 bases short, with 13 bases between. Germline values: CDR1 LNHDA, CDR2 SQIVND (reference sequence). The full variable domain, with the rest looked up from reference TRBV19 and TRBJ1-2, is DGGITQSPKYLFRKEGQNVTLSCEQNLNHDAMYWYRQDPGQGLRLIYYSQIVNDFQKGDIAEGYSVSREKKESFPLTVTSAQKNPTAFYLCASSITGAGDYGYTFGSGTRLTVV.

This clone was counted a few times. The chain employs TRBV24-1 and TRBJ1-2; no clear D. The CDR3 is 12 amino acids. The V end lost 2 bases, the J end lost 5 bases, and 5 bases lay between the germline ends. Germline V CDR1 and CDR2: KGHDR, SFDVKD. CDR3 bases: TGTGCCACCAGTGATTCCCATTATGGCTACACCTTC. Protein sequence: CATSDSHYGYTF.

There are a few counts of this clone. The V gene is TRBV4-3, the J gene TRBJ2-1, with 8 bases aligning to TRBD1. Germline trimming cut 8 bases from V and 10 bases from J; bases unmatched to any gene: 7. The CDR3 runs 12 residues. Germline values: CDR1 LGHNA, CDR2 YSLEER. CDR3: CASAAGGSEQFF. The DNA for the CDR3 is TGCGCCAGCGCGGCAGGGGGCAGCGAGCAGTTCTTC.

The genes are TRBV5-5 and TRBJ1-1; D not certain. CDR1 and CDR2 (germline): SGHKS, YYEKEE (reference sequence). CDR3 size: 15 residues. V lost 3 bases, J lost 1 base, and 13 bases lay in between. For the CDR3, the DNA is TGTGCCAGCAGCTCCCGCATTAACACGAACACTGAAGCTTTCTTT. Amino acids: CASSSRINTNTEAFF.

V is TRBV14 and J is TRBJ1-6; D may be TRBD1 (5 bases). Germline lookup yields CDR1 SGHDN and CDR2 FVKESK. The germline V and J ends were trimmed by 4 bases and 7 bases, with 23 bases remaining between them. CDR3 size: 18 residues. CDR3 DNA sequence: TGTGCCAGCAGCCCAAGAGGAACATCCGGGGGGGAGAATTCACCCCTCCACTTT. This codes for CASSPRGTSGGENSPLHF.

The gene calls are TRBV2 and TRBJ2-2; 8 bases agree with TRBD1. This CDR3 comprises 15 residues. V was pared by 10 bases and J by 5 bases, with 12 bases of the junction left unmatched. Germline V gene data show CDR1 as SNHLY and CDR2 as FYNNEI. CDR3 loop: CATKSDRGRTGELFF. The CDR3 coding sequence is TGTGCCACCAAATCAGACAGGGGTAGAACCGGGGAGCTGTTTTTT. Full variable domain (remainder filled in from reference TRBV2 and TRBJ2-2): EPEVTQTPSHQVTQMGQEVILRCVPISNHLYFYWYRQILGQKVEFLVSFYNNEISEKSEIFDDQFSVERPDGSNFTLKIRSTKLEDSAMYFCATKSDRGRTGELFFGEGSRLTVL.

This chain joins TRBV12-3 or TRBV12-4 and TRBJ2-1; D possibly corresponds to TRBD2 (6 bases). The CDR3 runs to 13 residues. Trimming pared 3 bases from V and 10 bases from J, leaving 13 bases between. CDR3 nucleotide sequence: TGTGCCAGCAGTTTCGGACCGGCGGGGGAGCAGTTCTTC. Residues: CASSFGPAGEQFF.

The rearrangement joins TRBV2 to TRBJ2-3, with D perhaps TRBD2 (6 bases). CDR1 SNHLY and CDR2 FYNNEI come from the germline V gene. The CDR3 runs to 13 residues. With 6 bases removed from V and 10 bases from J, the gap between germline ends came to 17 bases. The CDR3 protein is CASRGWGDWAQYF. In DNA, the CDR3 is TGTGCCAGCAGGGGTTGGGGGGACTGGGCGCAGTATTTT.

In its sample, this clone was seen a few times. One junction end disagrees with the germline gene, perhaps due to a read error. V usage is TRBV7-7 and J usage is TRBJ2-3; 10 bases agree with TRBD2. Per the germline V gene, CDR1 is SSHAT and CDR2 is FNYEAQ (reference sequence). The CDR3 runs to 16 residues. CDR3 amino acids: CASSLIAGGSTDTQYF. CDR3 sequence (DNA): TGTGCTAGCAGCCTCATAGCGGGGGGAAGCACAGATACGCAGTATTTT.

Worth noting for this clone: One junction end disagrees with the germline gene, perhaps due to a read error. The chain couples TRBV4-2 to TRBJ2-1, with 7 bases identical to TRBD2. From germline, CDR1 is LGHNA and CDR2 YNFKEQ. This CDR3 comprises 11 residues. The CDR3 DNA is TGTGCCAGCAGCCGCGAGGGAGGGACGGTCTTC. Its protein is CASSREGGTVF.

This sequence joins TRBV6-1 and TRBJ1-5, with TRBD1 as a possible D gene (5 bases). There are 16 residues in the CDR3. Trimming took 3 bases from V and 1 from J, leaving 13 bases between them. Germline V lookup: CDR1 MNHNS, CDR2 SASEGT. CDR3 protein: CASSDRAGWSNQPQHF. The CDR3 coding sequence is TGTGCCAGCAGTGATAGGGCAGGGTGGAGCAATCAGCCCCAGCATTTT.

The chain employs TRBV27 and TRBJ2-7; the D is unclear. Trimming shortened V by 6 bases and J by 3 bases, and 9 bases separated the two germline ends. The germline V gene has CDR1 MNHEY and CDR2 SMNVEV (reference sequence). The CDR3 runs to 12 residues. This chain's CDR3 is CASSPDIYEQYF. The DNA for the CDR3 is TGTGCCAGCAGCCCCGACATCTACGAGCAGTACTTC.

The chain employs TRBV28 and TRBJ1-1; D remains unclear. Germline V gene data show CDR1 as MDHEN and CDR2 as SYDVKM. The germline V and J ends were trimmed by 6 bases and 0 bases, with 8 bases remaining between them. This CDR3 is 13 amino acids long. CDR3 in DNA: TGTGCCAGCAGCTTTGAGTTGAACACTGAAGCTTTCTTT. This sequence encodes CASSFELNTEAFF.